This T cell receptor beta chain was found in a study of graft-versus-host responses after intestinal transplantation. The overall study: Every recipient underwent anti-thymocyte globulin induction, then tacrolimus and steroids for roughly 3 years.

Sequencing used immunoSEQ multiplex PCR; TCRdb keeps in-frame clones, though not all of them. Of tens of thousands of clones in the sample, 92% were seen once. Germline CDR1 reads MNHNS; CDR2 reads SASEGT. The ends were cut back, 0 bases at V and 7 bases at J, with 9 bases in the middle. The length of the CDR3 is 13 residues. General study points: GvH clones were found in recipient marrow; some appeared first in ileum or blood. Early post-transplant declines in HvG were associated with peak levels of circulating GvH clones. Graft-donor T cell macrochimerism in patients accompanied high graft-versus-host to host-versus-graft clonal ratios in allografts.

As for this clone: Its specificity is unknown. Other DNA variants within this sample encode the same CDR3.

The gene calls are TRBV6-1 and TRBJ1-1, with a tentative D call TRBD1 (5 bases). Specimen: PBMCs, collected 98 days after intestinal transplantation. The sequence derives from a human patient who received an intestinal transplant, so some T cells may come from the graft donor. CDR3 sequence reads: CASSEAGGREAFF. CDR3 bases: TGTGCCAGCAGTGAAGCGGGGGGACGTGAAGCTTTCTTT.